These T cell receptor beta chains were read from a single sample in a study of tumor and adjacent non-tumor tissue in lung cancer. From the multiplex PCR reads, TCRdb called clonotypes with MiXCR, one entry per CDR3 protein. The table has fewer than 100,000 distinct CDR3 sequences, approximately 80% seen once. The sequenced sample consisted of distant non-tumor lung tissue. The receptors shown here come from a man in his sixties with non-small cell lung cancer. CDR3s include the opening cysteine and the closing phenylalanine or tryptophan. A D gene is named only where the DNA matches it firmly. Only part of the rows carry a size: once, few, many, or a class if the clone is expanded.

clone_size d_call j_call v_call cdr3_nt cdr3_aa
many TRBD1 TRBJ2-7 TRBV5-1 TGCGCCAGCAGCTGGGACAGGCCCTCCTACGAGCAGTACTTC CASSWDRPSYEQYF
once - TRBJ2-5 TRBV11-2 TGTGCCGGCAGCTCTACAAGGGAAGAGACACAGTATTTC CAGSSTREETQYF
- - TRBJ2-3 TRBV10-1 TGCGCCAGCAGCGAGGAGGCCGGGACTCTCAGCACAGATACGCAGTATTTT CASSEEAGTLSTDTQYF
- - TRBJ2-3 TRBV12-3/TRBV12-4 TGTGCCAGCAGTTTAGAACTAGCAACAGATACGCAGTATTTT CASSLELATDTQYF
- - TRBJ1-2 TRBV4-2 TGTACCAGCAGCCAAGAGCAACCGACGGATGGTTACACCTTC CTSSQEQPTDGYTF
medium-sized - TRBJ2-5 TRBV20-1 TGCAGTGCTAGAGATAAGTCAGTGCAGACCCAGTACTTC CSARDKSVQTQYF
- - TRBJ2-4 TRBV6-2/TRBV6-3 TGTGCCAGCGGTTACTTGATGGCAGGTGGTACGTTAAACATTCAGTACTTC CASGYLMAGGTLNIQYF
- - TRBJ2-7 TRBV28 TGTGCCATCAGACTAACCGGAGTCTCCTACGAGCTGTACTTC CAIRLTGVSYELYF
- - TRBJ2-7 TRBV6-5 TGTGCCAGCAGCAGAGGCTTATCCTACTACGAGCAGTACTTC CASSRGLSYYEQYF
- - TRBJ2-7 TRBV20-1 TGCTGTGCTAGTGCGGTTACCTACAAGCACTACTTC CCASAVTYKHYF
many TRBD2 TRBJ2-7 TRBV6-5 TGTGCCAGCAGTTACCCACGGGGGGCCTACGAGCAGTACTTC CASSYPRGAYEQYF
- - TRBJ2-7 TRBV11-3 TGTGCCGGCAGCCCCCGGAGGCCCTACAAGCAGTACTTC CAGSPRRPYKQYF
many TRBD1 TRBJ2-1 TRBV10-1 TGCGCCAGCAGTGAGAGGACAGGGGGCAATGAGCAGTTCTTC CASSERTGGNEQFF
- TRBD2 TRBJ2-2 TRBV15 TGTGCCACCAGCACGGGAGGGCCGGACACCGGGGAGCTGTTTTTT CATSTGGPDTGELFF
- - TRBJ1-4 TRBV29-1 TGCAGCGTTGGGGCCGGCAAGAATGGAAAACTGTGTTTT CSVGAGKNGKLCF
once TRBD2 TRBJ2-7 TRBV4-2 TGTGCCAGCAGCCAAGATGGCAGGCGCGGGAGCTCCTACGAGCAGTACTTC CASSQDGRRGSSYEQYF
- - TRBJ2-2 TRBV6-1 TGTGCCAGCGACATGACAGGCGACGCCCGGGAGCTGTTTTTT CASDMTGDARELFF
- TRBD1 TRBJ1-6 TRBV5-4 TGCGCCATCAGCCCGGGACAGGGGGCGAATAATTCACCCCTCCACTTT CAISPGQGANNSPLHF
- - TRBJ2-1 TRBV10-1 TGCGCTGGCAGTGAAAATCTAGATTCCTACGATGAGCAGTTCTTC CAGSENLDSYDEQFF
- - TRBJ2-5 TRBV29-1 TGCAACGTTGCTGGACTAACGGAGACCCAGTACTTC CNVAGLTETQYF
- TRBD1 TRBJ2-6 TRBV11-2 TGTGCCAGCAGCTTAGTTCCAAAGGACAGGCACACTGGGGCCAACGTCCTGACATTC CASSLVPKDRHTGANVLTF
- - TRBJ2-7 TRBV4-3 TGCGCGAACAGCCACTGGACAAGGGACGAGCAGTACTTC CANSHWTRDEQYF
- TRBD1 TRBJ2-5 TRBV7-8 TGTGCCAGCACCTTATCGGGACAGGGCGGGATCGGGACCCTGTACTTC CASTLSGQGGIGTLYF
few - TRBJ2-5 TRBV7-9 TGTGCCTGGGAGGAAAGGACAGCTCAAGAGACCCAGTACTTC CAWEERTAQETQYF
- - TRBJ2-2 TRBV10-2 TGCTCCAGTAGTGAGTCGGAAATCGGGGAGCTGTTTTTT CSSSESEIGELFF
- - TRBJ2-4 TRBV11-3 TGTCCCAGAAGCCCCCGGGACCCCAAAAACATTCAGTACTTC CPRSPRDPKNIQYF
once - TRBJ1-5 TRBV11-2 TGTGCCAGCAGCTTAGAAGACAGAGGTTCCCAGCACCAGCATTTT CASSLEDRGSQHQHF
- - TRBJ2-1 TRBV19 TGTGCCAGTAGTATGGGGGACAATGAGCAGTTCTTC CASSMGDNEQFF
many TRBD2 TRBJ2-3 TRBV18 TGTGCCAGCGCGAGGGATAGCGGGAGCGCCACAGATACGCAGTATTTT CASARDSGSATDTQYF
- TRBD2 TRBJ2-7 TRBV4-3 TGCGCCAACAGCGAAGGACTAGCGGGACCCTACGAGCAGTACTTC CANSEGLAGPYEQYF
- TRBD2 TRBJ2-2 TRBV29-1 TGCAGTGTGACCGGGAATAGCGGGTTCTCCGGGGAGCTGTTTTTT CSVTGNSGFSGELFF
- - TRBJ2-5 TRBV12-3/TRBV12-4 TGTGTCAGCAGACAGGTGGCGGGAGAGACCCAGTACTTC CVSRQVAGETQYF
- TRBD2 TRBJ2-7 TRBV5-5 TGTGCCAGCAGCTACGGGACTAGCGGGAGGAGCGAGCAGTACTTC CASSYGTSGRSEQYF
- - TRBJ2-1 TRBV5-4 TGTGCCAGCACCTTGCGCCACGGAGTGAATGAGCAGTTCTTC CASTLRHGVNEQFF
- - TRBJ2-1 TRBV5-1 TGCGCCAGCATAGGTCCGGAATTCAATGAGCAGTTCTTC CASIGPEFNEQFF
once TRBD2 TRBJ2-3 TRBV11-2 TGTGCCAGTAGCTTTTTCCTAGCGGTGTCAGATACGCGGTATTTT CASSFFLAVSDTRYF